This T cell receptor beta chain was profiled in a study of T cell responses to AZD1222 COVID-19 vaccine. Whole-study results and caveats: After two AZD1222 doses, spike-specific TCR breadth and depth rose versus day 0. Repertoire samples came only from after the peak T cell response. Mapped onto spike, vaccine-associated CD4 TCRs spanned it and were dominant at 160-218 and 743-854. Clonal diversity was possibly underestimated; the donors were predominantly white British and more often female.

On this clone itself: The antigen is not known.

V trimming: 6 bases; J trimming: 1 base; junction bases outside the gene matches: 8. The CDR3 spans 18 residues. The germline gives CDR1 MDHEN, CDR2 SYDVKM. The method was immunoSEQ multiplex PCR; TCRdb's version includes in-frame clones alone and lacks a portion of them. The sample contains around 270,000 clones, almost 95% of which appear only once. The receptor was isolated from an adult who received the AZD1222 COVID-19 vaccine. The material was peripheral blood, obtained 28 days after the second AZD1222 dose. The J gene is TRBJ2-6, the V gene TRBV28; 11 bases are a match to TRBD1. The CDR3 region has the DNA TGTGCCAGCAGCCCCCTGGGACAGGGGGTTTCTGGGGCCAACGTCCTGACTTTC. This sequence encodes CASSPLGQGVSGANVLTF.